This is a list of T cell receptor beta chains from one sample in a study of blood T cell repertoires in COVID-19. The protocol was immunoSEQ multiplex PCR, while the TCRdb copy is restricted to in-frame clones and leaves out a portion. The sample yields over 200,000 clones, less than 85% seen once. The sequenced sample was peripheral blood. Every receptor here comes from a woman aged 80 or over with COVID-19, enrolled during active disease. Each CDR3 is given with its conserved first and last residue.

TRBV7-9	CASSRPQGARRTGELFF
TRBV2	CASSEGVGAFF
TRBV18	CASSPRRGGNEKLFF
TRBV5-1	CASRITGYSDNEQFF
TRBV24-1	CATSDGGSHEQYF
TRBV6-5	CASREDRDGEAFF
TRBV3-1/TRBV3-2	CASSPQGPWANVLTF
TRBV5-1	CASSLGTEGEKLFF
TRBV2	CASSPGTGYGYTF
TRBV2	CASSGAARYQPQHF
TRBV7-9	CASSARTSVNEQFF
TRBV12-2	CASRLMGKQDCQQRINQPQHF
TRBV10-3	CAISESSAGETQYF
TRBV7-8	CASSKDRDNGYTF
TRBV12-3/TRBV12-4	CASSFNRGQFF
TRBV18	CASSPRDRGETQYF
TRBV2	CAVAGGYYNEQFF
TRBV7-9	CASSDRDRATEAFF
TRBV24-1	CATSDLPSGPSEQFF
TRBV9	CASNPWGGDHEQYF
TRBV7-3	CASSPRRDRVSGANVLTF
TRBV28	CASSPLGQGSTEAFF
TRBV7-2	CASSLALSYEQYF
TRBV24-1	CATSDSGFLGQFF
TRBV7-6	CASSLDETVTDTQYF
TRBV10-3	CAISEGPRTSQETQYF
TRBV6-5	CASSYSTGGGSQPQHF
TRBV19	CASRDRGQETQYF
TRBV12-3/TRBV12-4	CASSRGGTETQYF
TRBV4-2	CASSQADRTGNSPLHF
TRBV5-6	CASSPPRGGSAYEQYF
TRBV5-1	CASSLALGTRGSYEQYF
TRBV5-1	CASSRDRSSYEQYF
TRBV5-4	CASSLEQSTQHF
TRBV9	CASSVAGGRGYTF
TRBV19	CASSMAGRGNQPQHF
TRBV28	CASTSGGAGQPQHF
TRBV7-2	CASSFGRTGTGHHEQYF
TRBV7-9	CASSFGLGANEQFF
TRBV18	CASSLDREGYTF
TRBV5-1	CASSLDRVTEAFF
TRBV10-3	CAIRRQPTEPDTQYF
TRBV9	CASHRDVETSYNEQFF
TRBV6-5	CASSPEDSWSDEQYF
TRBV7-3	CASSPTGDKDQPQHF
TRBV19	CASSINPDSPLHF
TRBV3-1/TRBV3-2	CASSPGQGFGYTF
TRBV2	CASSQGSGGEQYF
TRBV3-1/TRBV3-2	CASSPQGGPPYEQYF
TRBV15	CATSRDPGMNQPQHF
TRBV5-1	CASSLVGDRVYEQYF
TRBV18	CASSPGRDYEQYF
TRBV5-4	CASSWGLAGITDTQYF
TRBV5-4	CASSGDRGNTIYF
TRBV28	CASSPIRGHQPQHF